Reported below is one TCR beta chain. Its antigen is not known. These data come from a study of cytomegalovirus exposure and HLA in healthy donors. Study-level points and caveats: Reportedly, diagnosis of cytomegalovirus status by the classifier showed high specificity and sensitivity. According to the study, roughly 160 TCR beta chains were cytomegalovirus-associated. The TCR clusters that emerged in the first cohort tended, a later analysis found, to co-occur in the 110 or so validation repertoires.

This CDR3 is built from 15 residues. V shed 0 bases and J shed 4 bases, with 12 bases lying between them. Per the germline V gene, CDR1 is MGHRA and CDR2 is YSYEKL. Libraries were prepared by immunoSEQ multiplex PCR; TCRdb keeps only in-frame clonotypes and omits some of them. Of tens of thousands of clones listed, around 96% are singletons. Sequenced sample: PBMCs. This chain uses TRBV4-1 with TRBJ2-5, with D possibly matching TRBD1 (5 bases). This sequence originates from a woman aged 18-29 years in good health and CMV-seropositive. The DNA for the CDR3 is TGCGCCAGCAGCCAAGATCAGGGTTATGGAGAGACCCAGTACTTC. Its protein is CASSQDQGYGETQYF.